The source of this T cell receptor beta chain is a study of blood T cell repertoires in COVID-19. The overall study: From T cells, B-cell-depleted T cells, or PBMCs came the material, which was cDNA or gDNA.

V dropped 1 base and J dropped 10 bases, with 17 bases sitting between them. Germline CDR1 and CDR2: SGHAT and FQNNGV. The CDR3 runs to 15 residues. This table comes from immunoSEQ multiplex PCR, and its TCRdb copy is limited to in-frame clones, with some not included. Of roughly 150,000 clones listed, 76% are singletons. This chain uses TRBV11-2 with TRBJ2-4; D may be TRBD2 (6 bases). The sample was peripheral blood. The clonotype originates from a woman aged 80 or over with acute or convalescent COVID-19. CDR3 coding DNA: TGTGCCAGCAGCTTAGGAGGGACTCAAAAAACAATTCAGTACTTC. As protein: CASSLGGTQKTIQYF.